This T cell receptor (beta chain) is drawn from a study of blood T cell repertoires in COVID-19. TCRdb keeps only in-frame clones here, not all; method: immunoSEQ multiplex PCR. The sample yields 150,000 to 200,000 clones, more than 70% seen once. This receptor was identified in a man in his 60s with acute or convalescent COVID-19. Sequenced input: peripheral blood.

The CDR3 reads CASSLDGTGELFF. CDR3 coding DNA: TGCGCCAGCAGCTTGGACGGCACCGGGGAGCTGTTTTTT. The J gene is TRBJ2-2, the V gene TRBV5-1; no clear D. V dropped 0 bases and J dropped 4 bases, with 4 bases sitting between them. CDR1 is SGHRS and CDR2 is YFSETQ in the germline V gene. The CDR3 has 13 amino acids.